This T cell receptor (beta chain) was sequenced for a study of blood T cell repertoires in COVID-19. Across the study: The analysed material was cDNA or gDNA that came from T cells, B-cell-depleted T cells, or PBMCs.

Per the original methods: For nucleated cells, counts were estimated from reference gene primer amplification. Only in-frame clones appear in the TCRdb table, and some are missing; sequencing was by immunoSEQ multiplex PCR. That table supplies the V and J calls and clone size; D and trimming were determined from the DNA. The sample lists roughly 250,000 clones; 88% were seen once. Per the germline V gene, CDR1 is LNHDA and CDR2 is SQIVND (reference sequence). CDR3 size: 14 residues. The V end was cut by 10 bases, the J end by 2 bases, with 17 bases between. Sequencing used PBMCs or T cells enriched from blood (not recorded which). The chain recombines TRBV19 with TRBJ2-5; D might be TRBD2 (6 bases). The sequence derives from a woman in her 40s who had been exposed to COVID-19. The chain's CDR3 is CATRRGTAQETQYF. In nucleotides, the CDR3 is TGTGCCACTAGACGGGGGACGGCTCAAGAGACCCAGTACTTC.